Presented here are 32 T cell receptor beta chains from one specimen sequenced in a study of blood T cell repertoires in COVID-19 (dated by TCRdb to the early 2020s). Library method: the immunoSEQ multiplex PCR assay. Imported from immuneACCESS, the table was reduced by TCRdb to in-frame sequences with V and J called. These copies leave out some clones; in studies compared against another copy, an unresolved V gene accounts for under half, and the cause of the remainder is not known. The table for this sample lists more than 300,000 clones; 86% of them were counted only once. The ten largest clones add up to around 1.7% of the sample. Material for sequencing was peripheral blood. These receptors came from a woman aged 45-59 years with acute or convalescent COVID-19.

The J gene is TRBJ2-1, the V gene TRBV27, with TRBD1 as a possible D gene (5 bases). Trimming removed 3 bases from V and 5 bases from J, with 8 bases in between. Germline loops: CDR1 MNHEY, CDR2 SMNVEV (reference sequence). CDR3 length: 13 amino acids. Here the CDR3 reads CASSFDRHNEQFF. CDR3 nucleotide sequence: TGTGCCAGCAGTTTTGACAGACACAATGAGCAGTTCTTC.

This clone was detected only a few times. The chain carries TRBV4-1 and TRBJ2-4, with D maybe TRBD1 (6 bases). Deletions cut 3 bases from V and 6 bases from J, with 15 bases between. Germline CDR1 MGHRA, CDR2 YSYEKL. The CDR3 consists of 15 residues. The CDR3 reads CASSQEGQRGNIQYF. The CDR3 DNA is TGCGCCAGCAGCCAGGAAGGACAGAGAGGAAACATTCAGTACTTC.

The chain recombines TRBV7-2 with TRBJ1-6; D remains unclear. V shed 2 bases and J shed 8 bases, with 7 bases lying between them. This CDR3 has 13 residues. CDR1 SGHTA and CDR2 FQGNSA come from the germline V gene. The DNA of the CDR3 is TGTGCCAGCAGCTTACAGCGAGATTCACCCCTCCACTTT. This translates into CASSLQRDSPLHF. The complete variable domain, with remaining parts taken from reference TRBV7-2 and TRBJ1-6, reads GAGVSQSPSNKVTEKGKDVELRCDPISGHTALYWYRQSLGQGLEFLIYFQGNSAPDKSGLPSDRFSAERTGGSVSTLTIQRTQQEDSAVYLCASSLQRDSPLHFGNGTRLTVT.

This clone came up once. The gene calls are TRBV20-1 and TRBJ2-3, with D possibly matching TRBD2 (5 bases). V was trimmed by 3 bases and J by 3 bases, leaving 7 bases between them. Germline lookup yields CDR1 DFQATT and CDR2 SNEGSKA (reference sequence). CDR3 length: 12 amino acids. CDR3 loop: CSASGGTDTQYF. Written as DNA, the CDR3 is TGCAGTGCTAGTGGCGGGACAGATACGCAGTATTTT.

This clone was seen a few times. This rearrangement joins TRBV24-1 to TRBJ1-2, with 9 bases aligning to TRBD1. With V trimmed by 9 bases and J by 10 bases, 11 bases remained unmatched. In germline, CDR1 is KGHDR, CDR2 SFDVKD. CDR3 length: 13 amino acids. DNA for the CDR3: TGTGCCACCTCGTCCGGGACAGGGAATTTCTACACCTTC. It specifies CATSSGTGNFYTF.

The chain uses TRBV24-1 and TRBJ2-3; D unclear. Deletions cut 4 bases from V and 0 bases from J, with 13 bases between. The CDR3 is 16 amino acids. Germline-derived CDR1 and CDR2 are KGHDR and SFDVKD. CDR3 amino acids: CATSEPFAESTDTQYF. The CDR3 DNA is TGTGCCACCAGTGAGCCATTCGCGGAGAGCACAGATACGCAGTATTTT.

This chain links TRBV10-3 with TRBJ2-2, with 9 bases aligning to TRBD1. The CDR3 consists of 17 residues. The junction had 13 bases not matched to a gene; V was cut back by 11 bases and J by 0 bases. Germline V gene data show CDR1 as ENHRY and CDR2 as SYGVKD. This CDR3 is CASGTGIYIANTGELFF. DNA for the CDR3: TGTGCCTCCGGGACAGGGATATACATCGCGAACACCGGGGAGCTGTTTTTT.

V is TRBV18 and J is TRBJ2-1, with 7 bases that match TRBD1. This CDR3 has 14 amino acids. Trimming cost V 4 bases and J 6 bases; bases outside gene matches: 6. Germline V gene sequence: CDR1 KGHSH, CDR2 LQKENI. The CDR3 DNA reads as TGTGCCAGCTCACTATGGACAGGCTCCAATGAGCAGTTCTTC. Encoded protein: CASSLWTGSNEQFF.

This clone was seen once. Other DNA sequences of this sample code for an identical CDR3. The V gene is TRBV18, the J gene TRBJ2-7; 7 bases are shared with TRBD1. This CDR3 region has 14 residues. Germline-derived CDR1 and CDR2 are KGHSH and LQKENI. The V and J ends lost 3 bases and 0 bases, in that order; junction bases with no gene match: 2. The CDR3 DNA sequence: TGTGCCAGCTCACCCGGGACAGCCTCCTACGAGCAGTACTTC. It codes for CASSPGTASYEQYF.

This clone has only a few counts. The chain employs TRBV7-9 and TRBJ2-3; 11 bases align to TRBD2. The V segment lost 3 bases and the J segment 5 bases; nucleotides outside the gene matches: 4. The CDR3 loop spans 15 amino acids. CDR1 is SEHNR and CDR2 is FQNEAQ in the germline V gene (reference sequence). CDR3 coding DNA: TGTGCCAGCAGCTTGATGACTAGCGGGAAAGATACGCAGTATTTT. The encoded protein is CASSLMTSGKDTQYF.

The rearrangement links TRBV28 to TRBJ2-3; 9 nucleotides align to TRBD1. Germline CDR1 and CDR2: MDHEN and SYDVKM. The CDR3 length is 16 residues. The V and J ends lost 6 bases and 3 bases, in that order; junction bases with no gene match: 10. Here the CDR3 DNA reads TGTGCCAGCAGGCGAGGGAGGGACAGGGTTACAGATACGCAGTATTTT. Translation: CASRRGRDRVTDTQYF.

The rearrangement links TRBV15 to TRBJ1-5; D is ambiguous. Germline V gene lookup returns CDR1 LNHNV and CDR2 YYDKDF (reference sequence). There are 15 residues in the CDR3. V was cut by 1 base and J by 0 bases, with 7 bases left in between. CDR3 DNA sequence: TGTGCCACCAGCAGAGTCAGGTATAGCAATCAGCCCCAGCATTTT. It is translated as CATSRVRYSNQPQHF.

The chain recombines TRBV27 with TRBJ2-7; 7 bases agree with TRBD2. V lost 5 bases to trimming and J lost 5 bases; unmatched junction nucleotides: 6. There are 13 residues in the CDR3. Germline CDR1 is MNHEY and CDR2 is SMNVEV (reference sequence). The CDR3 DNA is TGTGCCAGCAGTCGCGGGAGTCTCGACGAGCAGTACTTC. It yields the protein CASSRGSLDEQYF.

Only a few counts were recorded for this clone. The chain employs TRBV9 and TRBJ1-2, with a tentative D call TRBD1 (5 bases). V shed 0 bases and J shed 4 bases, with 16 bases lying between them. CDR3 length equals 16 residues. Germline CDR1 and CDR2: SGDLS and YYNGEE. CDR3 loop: CASSVGPQGTLYGYTF. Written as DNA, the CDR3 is TGTGCCAGCAGCGTAGGACCCCAGGGAACCCTCTATGGCTACACCTTC.

DNA of the CDR3: TGTGCCAGCAGTTACTCGCAGGGCATGAACACTGAAGCTTTCTTT. It encodes CASSYSQGMNTEAFF. V gene TRBV6-5 combines with J gene TRBJ1-1; a possible D gene is TRBD1 (5 bases). V lost 0 bases and J 0 bases, leaving 8 bases between the germline ends. This CDR3 comprises 15 residues. Per the germline V gene, CDR1 is MNHEY and CDR2 is SVGAGI.

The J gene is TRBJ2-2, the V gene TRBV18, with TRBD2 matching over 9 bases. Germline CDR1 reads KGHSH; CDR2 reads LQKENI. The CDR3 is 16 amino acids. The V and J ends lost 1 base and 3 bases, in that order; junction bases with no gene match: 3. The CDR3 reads CASSPLTSGYTGELFF. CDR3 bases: TGTGCCAGCTCACCACTGACTAGCGGATACACCGGGGAGCTGTTTTTT.

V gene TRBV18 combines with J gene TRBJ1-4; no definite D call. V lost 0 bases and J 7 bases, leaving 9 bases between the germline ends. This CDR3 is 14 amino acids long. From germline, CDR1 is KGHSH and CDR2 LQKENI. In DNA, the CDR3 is TGTGCCAGCTCACCACCCGGGGTTAGTGAAAAACTGTTTTTT. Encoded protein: CASSPPGVSEKLFF.

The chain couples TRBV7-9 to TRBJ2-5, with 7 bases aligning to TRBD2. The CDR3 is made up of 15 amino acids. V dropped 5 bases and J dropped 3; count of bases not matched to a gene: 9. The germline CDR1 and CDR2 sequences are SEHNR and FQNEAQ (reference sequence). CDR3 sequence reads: CASSLGPGREETQYF. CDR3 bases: TGTGCCAGCAGCCTAGGGCCAGGGAGGGAAGAGACCCAGTACTTC.

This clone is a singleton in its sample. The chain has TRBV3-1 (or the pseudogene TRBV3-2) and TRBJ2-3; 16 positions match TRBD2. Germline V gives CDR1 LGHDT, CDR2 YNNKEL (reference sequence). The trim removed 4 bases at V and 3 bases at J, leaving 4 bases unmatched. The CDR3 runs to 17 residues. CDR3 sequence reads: CASSRGTSGRATDTQYF. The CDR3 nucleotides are TGTGCCAGCAGCCGCGGGACTAGCGGGAGGGCTACAGATACGCAGTATTTT.

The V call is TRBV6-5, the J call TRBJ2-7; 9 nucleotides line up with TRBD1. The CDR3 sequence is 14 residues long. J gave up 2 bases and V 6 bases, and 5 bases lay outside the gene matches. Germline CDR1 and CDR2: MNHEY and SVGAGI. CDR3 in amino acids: CASRRGQGPYEQYF. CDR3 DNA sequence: TGTGCCAGCAGACGGGGACAGGGACCCTACGAGCAGTACTTC.

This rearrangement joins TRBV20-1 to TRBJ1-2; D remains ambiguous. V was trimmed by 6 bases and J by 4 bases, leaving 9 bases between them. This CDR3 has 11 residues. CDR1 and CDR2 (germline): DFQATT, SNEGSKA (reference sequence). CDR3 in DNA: TGCAGTGCCCCCGACACCTATGGCTACACCTTC. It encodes CSAPDTYGYTF.

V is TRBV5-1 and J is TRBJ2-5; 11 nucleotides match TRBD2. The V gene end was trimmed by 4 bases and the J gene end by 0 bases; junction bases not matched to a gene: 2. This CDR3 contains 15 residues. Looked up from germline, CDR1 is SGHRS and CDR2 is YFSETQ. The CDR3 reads CASSMGLADQETQYF. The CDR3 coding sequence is TGCGCCAGCAGCATGGGACTAGCGGACCAAGAGACCCAGTACTTC.

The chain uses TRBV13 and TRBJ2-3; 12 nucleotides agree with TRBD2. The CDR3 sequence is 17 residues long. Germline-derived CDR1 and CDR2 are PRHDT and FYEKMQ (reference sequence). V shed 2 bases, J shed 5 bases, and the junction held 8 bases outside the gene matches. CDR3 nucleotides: TGTGCCAGCAGCTTACAACTAGCGGGAGGAGGCGGAGATACGCAGTATTTT. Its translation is CASSLQLAGGGGDTQYF.

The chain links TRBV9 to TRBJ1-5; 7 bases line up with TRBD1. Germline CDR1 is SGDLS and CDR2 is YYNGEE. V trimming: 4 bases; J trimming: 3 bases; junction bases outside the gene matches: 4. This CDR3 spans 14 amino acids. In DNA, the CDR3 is TGTGCCAGCAGCCCGACAGGGCTCAATCAGCCCCAGCATTTT. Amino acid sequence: CASSPTGLNQPQHF.

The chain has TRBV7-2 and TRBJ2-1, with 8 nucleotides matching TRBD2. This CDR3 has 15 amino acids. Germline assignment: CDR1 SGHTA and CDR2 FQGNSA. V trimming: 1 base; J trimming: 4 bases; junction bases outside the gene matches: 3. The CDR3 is CASSLGAGEYNEQFF. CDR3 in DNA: TGTGCCAGCAGCTTAGGAGCGGGAGAATACAATGAGCAGTTCTTC.

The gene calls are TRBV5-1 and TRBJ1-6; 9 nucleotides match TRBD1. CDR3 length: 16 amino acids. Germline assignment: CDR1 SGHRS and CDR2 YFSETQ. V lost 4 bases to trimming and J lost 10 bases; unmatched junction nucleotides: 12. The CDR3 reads CASSQPSGTGISPLHF. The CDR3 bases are TGCGCCAGCAGCCAGCCATCCGGGACAGGGATATCACCCCTCCACTTT. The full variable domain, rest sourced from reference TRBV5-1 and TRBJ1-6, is KAGVTQTPRYLIKTRGQQVTLSCSPISGHRSVSWYQQTPGQGLQFLFEYFSETQRNKGNFPGRFSGRQFSNSRSEMNVSTLELGDSALYLCASSQPSGTGISPLHFGNGTRLTVT.

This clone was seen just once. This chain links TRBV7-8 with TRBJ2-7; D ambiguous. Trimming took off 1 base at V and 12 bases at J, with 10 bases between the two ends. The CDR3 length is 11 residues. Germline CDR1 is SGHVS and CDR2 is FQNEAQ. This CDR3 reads CASSLVVALYF. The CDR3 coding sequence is TGTGCCAGCAGCTTAGTAGTAGCCCTGTACTTC.

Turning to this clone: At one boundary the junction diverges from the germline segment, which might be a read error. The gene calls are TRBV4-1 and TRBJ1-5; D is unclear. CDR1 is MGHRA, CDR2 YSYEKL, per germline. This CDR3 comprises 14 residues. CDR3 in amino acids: CASSQEARGQPQHF. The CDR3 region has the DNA TGCGCCAGCAGTCAAGAGGCGCGGGGACAGCCCCAGCATTTT.

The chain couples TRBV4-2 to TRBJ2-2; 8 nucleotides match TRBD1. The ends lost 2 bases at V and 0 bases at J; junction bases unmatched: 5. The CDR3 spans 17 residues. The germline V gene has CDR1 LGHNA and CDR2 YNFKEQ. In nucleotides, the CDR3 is TGTGCCAGCAGCCAAATTAAGACAGGGGCGAACACCGGGGAGCTGTTTTTT. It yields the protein CASSQIKTGANTGELFF.

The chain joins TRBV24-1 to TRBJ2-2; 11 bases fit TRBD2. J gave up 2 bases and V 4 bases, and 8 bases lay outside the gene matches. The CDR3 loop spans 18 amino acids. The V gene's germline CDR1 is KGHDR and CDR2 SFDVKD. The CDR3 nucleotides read TGTGCCACCAGTGACCCGGGACTAGCGGCATATAACACCGGGGAGCTGTTTTTT. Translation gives CATSDPGLAAYNTGELFF.

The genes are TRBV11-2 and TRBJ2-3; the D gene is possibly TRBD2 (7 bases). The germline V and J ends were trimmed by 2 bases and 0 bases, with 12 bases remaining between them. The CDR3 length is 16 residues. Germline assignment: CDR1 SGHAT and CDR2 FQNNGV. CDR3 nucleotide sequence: TGTGCCAGCAGCTTAACCGGGGGGCAAAGCACAGATACGCAGTATTTT. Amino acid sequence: CASSLTGGQSTDTQYF.

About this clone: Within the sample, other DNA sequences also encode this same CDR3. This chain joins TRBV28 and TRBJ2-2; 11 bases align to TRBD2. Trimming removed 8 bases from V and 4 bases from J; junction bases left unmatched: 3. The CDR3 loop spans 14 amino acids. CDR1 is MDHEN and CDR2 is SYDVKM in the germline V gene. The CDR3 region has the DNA TGTGCCAGCGGGACTAGCGGAGGCACCGGGGAGCTGTTTTTT. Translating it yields CASGTSGGTGELFF.